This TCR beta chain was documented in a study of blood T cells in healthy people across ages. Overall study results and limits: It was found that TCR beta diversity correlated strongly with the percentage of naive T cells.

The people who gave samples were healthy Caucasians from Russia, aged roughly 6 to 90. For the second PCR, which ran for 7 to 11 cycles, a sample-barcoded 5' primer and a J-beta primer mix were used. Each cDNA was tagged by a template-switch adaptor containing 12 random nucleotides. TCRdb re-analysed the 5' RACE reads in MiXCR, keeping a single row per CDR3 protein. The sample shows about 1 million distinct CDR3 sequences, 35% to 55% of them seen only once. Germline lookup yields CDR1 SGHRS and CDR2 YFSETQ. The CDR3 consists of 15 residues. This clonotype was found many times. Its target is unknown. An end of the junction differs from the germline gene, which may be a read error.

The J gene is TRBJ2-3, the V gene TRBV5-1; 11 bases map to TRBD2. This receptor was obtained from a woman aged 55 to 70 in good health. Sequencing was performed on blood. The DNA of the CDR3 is TGTGCCAGCAGCCCGGGACTAGCGGACACAGATACGCAGTATTTT. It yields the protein CASSPGLADTDTQYF.